This T cell receptor beta chain was sequenced for a study of radiotherapy plus CTLA-4 blockade in lung cancer. The wider study: For 15% to 20% of patients, objective responses occurred, and approximately 31% had disease control.

Alongside CTLA-4 blockade with ipilimumab, patients with chemo-refractory metastatic non-small-cell lung cancer received focal radiation. Concerning this clone itself: Its antigen is not known.

Study-wide results and caveats: Response, reportedly, was best predicted by interferon-beta along with early blood T cell clone dynamics. TCR clones of tumor origin grew in blood after radiotherapy plus ipilimumab.

V was clipped by 6 bases and J by 4 bases; unmatched bases: 5. Germline V CDR1 and CDR2: MNHNS, SASEGT. CDR3 length equals 14 residues. Sequenced by immunoSEQ multiplex PCR; TCRdb stores in-frame clones only, minus some. The table lists approximately 30,000 clones, approximately 75% of them singletons. The clonotype was recovered from a human donor with non-small cell lung cancer that progressed on radiotherapy plus ipilimumab. The source material was peripheral blood, sampled from a patient treated with radiotherapy plus ipilimumab. J is TRBJ2-2 and V is TRBV6-1; TRBD2 aligns across 7 bases. DNA of the CDR3: TGTGCCAGCAGGGGAGGGGTGGGCACCGGGGAGCTGTTTTTT. This gives the protein CASRGGVGTGELFF.